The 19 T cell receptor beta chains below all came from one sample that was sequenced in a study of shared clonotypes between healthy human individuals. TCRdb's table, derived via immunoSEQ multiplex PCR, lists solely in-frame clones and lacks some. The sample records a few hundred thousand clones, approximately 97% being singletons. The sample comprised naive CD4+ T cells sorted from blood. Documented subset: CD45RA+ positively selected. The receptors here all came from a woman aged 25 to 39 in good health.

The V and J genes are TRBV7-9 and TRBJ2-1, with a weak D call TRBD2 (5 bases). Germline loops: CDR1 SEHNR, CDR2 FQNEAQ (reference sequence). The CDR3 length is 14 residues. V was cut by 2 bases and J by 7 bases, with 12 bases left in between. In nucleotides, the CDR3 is TGTGCCAGCAGCTTAAGCGGCACTTATAATGAGCAGTTCTTC. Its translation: CASSLSGTYNEQFF.

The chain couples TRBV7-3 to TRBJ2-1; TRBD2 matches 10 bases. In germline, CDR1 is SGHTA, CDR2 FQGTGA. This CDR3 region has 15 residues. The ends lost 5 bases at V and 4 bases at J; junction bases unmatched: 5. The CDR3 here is CASSSLSGRYNEQFF. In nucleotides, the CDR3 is TGTGCCAGCAGCAGTCTTAGCGGGAGGTACAATGAGCAGTTCTTC.

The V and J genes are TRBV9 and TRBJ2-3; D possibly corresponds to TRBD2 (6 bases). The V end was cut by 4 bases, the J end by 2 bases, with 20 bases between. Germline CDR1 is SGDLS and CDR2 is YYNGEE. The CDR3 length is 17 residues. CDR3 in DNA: TGTGCCAGCAGCCCCCAATGGCAGGGCGGGAACACAGATACGCAGTATTTT. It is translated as CASSPQWQGGNTDTQYF.

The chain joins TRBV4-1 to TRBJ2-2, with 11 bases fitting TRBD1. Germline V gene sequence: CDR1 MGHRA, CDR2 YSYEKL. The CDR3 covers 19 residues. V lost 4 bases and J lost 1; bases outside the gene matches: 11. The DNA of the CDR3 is TGCGCCAGCAGCCCCCGGGACAGGGGGACAATAGGGAACACCGGGGAGCTGTTTTTT. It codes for CASSPRDRGTIGNTGELFF.

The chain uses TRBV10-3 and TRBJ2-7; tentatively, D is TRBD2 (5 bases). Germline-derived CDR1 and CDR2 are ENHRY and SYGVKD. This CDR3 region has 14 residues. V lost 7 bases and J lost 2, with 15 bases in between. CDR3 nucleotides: TGTGCCATCACCCGCGACCGGGATACCTACGAGCAGTACTTC. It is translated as CAITRDRDTYEQYF.

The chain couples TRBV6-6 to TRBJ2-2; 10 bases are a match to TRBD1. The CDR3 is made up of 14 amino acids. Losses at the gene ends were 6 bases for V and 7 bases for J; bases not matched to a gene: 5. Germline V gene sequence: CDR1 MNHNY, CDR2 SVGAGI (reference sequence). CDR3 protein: CASREGQGHGELFF. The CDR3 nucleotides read TGTGCCAGCAGAGAGGGACAGGGGCACGGGGAGCTGTTTTTT.

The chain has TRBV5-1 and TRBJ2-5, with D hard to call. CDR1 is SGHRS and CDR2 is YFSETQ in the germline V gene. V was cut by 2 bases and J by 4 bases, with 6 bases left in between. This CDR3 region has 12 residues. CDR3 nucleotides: TGCGCCAGCAGCTTCCCGGGAGAGACCCAGTACTTC. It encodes CASSFPGETQYF.

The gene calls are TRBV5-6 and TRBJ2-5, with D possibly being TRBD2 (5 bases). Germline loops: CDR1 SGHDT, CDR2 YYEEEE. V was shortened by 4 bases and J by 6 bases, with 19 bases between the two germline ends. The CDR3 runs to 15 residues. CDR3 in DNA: TGTGCCAGCAGCCCTTCCGTCGGGGTTTGGAAGACCCAGTACTTC. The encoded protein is CASSPSVGVWKTQYF.

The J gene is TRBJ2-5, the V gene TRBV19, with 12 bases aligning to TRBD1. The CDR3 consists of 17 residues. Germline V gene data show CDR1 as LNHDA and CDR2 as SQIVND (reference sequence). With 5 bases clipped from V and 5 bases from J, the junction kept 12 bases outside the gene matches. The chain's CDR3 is CASSGTGGLEGWETQYF. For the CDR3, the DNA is TGTGCCAGTAGTGGGACAGGGGGCTTGGAGGGCTGGGAGACCCAGTACTTC. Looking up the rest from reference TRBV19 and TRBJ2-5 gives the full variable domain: DGGITQSPKYLFRKEGQNVTLSCEQNLNHDAMYWYRQDPGQGLRLIYYSQIVNDFQKGDIAEGYSVSREKKESFPLTVTSAQKNPTAFYLCASSGTGGLEGWETQYFGPGTRLLVL.

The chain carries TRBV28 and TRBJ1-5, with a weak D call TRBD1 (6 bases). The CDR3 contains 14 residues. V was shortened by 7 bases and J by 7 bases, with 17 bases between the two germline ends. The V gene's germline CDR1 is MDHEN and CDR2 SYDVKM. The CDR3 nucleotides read TGTGCCAGCACCACAGGGTATGGGAACCAGCCCCAGCATTTT. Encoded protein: CASTTGYGNQPQHF.

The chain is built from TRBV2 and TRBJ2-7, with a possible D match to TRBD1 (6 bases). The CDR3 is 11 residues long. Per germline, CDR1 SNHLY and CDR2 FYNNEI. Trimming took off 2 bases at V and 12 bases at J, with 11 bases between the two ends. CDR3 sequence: CASSEQGLPYF. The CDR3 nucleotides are TGTGCCAGCAGTGAACAGGGGCTGCCGTACTTC.

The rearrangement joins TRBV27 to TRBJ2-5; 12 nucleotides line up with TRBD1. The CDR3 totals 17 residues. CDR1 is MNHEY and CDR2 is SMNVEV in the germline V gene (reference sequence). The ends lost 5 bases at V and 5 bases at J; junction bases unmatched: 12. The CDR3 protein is CASSLGTGTGGRETQYF. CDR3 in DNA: TGTGCCAGCAGTCTGGGGACCGGGACAGGGGGCAGGGAGACCCAGTACTTC.

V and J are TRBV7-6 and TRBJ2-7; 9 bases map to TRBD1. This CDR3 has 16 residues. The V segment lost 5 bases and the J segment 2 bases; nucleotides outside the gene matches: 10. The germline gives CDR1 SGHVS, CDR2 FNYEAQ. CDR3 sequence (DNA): TGTGCCAGCAGCCTAAGGATACAGGGGGCTCCCTACGAGCAGTACTTC. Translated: CASSLRIQGAPYEQYF.

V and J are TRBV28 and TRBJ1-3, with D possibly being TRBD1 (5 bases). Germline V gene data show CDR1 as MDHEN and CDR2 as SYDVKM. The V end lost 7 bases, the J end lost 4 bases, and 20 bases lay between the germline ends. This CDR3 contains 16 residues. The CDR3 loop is CASKLKGLPNGNTIYF. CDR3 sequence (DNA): TGTGCCAGCAAATTAAAGGGACTCCCTAACGGAAACACCATATATTTT.

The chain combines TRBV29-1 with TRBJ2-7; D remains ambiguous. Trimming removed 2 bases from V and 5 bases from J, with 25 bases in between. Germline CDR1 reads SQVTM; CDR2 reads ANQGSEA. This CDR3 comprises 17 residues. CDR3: CSVEIFSLGLKPHEQYF. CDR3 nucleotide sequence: TGCAGCGTTGAAATCTTCTCGCTGGGCCTAAAGCCCCACGAGCAGTACTTC.

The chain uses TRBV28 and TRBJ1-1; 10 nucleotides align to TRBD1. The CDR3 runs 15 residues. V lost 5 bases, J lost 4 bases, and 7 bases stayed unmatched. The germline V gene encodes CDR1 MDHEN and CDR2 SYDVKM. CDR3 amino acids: CASSLPGQGFTEAFF. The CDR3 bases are TGTGCCAGCAGTCTACCGGGACAGGGGTTCACTGAAGCTTTCTTT.

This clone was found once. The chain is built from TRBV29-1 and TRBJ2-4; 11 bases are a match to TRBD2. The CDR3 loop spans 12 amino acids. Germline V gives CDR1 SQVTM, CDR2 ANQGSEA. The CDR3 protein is CSSGRAGNIQYF. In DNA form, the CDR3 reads TGCAGTAGCGGGAGGGCCGGGAACATTCAGTACTTC.

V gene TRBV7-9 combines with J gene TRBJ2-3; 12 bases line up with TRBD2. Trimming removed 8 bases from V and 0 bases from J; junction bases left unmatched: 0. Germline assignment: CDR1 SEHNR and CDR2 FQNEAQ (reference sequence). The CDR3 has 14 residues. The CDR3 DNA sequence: TGTGCCAGCCTAGCGGGGGGGAGCACAGATACGCAGTATTTT. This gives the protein CASLAGGSTDTQYF.

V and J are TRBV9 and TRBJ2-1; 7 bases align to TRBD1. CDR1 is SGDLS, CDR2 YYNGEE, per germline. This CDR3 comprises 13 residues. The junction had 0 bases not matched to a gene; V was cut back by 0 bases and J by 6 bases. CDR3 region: CASSVGDSNEQFF. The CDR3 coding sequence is TGTGCCAGCAGCGTAGGGGACAGCAATGAGCAGTTCTTC.